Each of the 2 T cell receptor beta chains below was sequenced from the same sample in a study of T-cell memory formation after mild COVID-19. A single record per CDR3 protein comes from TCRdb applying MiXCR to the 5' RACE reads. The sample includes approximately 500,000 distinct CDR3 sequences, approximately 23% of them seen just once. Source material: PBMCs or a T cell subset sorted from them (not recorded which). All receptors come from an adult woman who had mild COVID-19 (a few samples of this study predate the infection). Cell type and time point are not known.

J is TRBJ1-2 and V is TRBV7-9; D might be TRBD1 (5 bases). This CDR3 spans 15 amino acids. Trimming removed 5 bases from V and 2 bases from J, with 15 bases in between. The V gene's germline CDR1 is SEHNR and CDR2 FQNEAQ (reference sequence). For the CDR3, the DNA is TGTGCCAGCAGCAGGGGCGCGGGACCGAACTATGGCTACACCTTC. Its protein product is CASSRGAGPNYGYTF.

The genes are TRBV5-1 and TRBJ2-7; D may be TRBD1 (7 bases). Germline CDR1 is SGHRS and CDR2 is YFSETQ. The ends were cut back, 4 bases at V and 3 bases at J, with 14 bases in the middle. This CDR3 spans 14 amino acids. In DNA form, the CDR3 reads TGCGCCAGCAGCCCGACAGGGCGGGACTACGAGCAGTACTTC. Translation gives CASSPTGRDYEQYF.